One and the same sample provided the 28 T cell receptor beta chains below, sequenced in a study of T cells in Graves' hyperthyroidism and ophthalmopathy. Amplification of TCR beta CDR3 regions used RNA as the template. First-round RT-PCR with HTBI primers amplified the TCR CDR3 region. TCRdb used MiXCR to reprocess the multiplex PCR reads, holding one entry per CDR3 protein. The repertoire has a few hundred thousand distinct CDR3 sequences, less than 15% of them found once; the top ten carry about 14%. Material for sequencing was blood. Receptors were obtained from a woman aged 40 to 50 with Graves' hyperthyroidism.

This clonotype came up many times. The chain links TRBV6-1 to TRBJ1-4, with D possibly matching TRBD1 (5 bases). Trimming cost V 1 base and J 10 bases, with 10 bases left between them. Germline V CDR1 and CDR2: MNHNS, SASEGT. The CDR3 extends over 13 amino acids. The CDR3 sequence is CASSEDRKGKLFF. In DNA, the CDR3 is TGTGCCAGCAGTGAAGACAGGAAAGGAAAACTGTTTTTT.

This clonotype was recorded a few times. This rearrangement joins TRBV29-1 to TRBJ2-2, with 8 bases matching TRBD1. CDR1 and CDR2 from the germline V gene are SQVTM and ANQGSEA. Trimming cost V 3 bases and J 4 bases; bases outside gene matches: 22. The CDR3 runs 20 residues. CDR3 region: CSVEDVGRDRIQGGTGELFF. For the CDR3, the DNA is TGCAGCGTTGAGGATGTGGGGCGGGACAGGATACAGGGAGGCACCGGGGAGCTGTTTTTT.

This chain connects TRBV6-1 to TRBJ1-2; perhaps TRBD1 as D (5 bases). The ends were cut back, 2 bases at V and 6 bases at J, with 10 bases in the middle. This CDR3 comprises 13 residues. Germline loops: CDR1 MNHNS, CDR2 SASEGT. CDR3 region: CASSESGYDGYTF. CDR3 sequence (DNA): TGTGCCAGCAGTGAATCAGGGTATGATGGCTACACCTTC.

This clonotype was counted at least ten times. This chain links TRBV28 with TRBJ1-2; D gene ambiguous. The germline V gene encodes CDR1 MDHEN and CDR2 SYDVKM. Trimming shortened V by 3 bases and J by 6 bases, and 8 bases separated the two germline ends. The CDR3 is made up of 12 amino acids. The CDR3 nucleotides read TGTGCCAGCAGTTTTTCCGGGGATGGCTACACCTTC. Amino acids: CASSFSGDGYTF.

The sample holds many counts of this clonotype. This chain connects TRBV5-1 to TRBJ2-3; TRBD1 or TRBD2 may be the D gene (6 bases each). This CDR3 spans 15 amino acids. The V and J ends lost 0 bases and 3 bases respectively, with 11 bases between them. Germline lookup yields CDR1 SGHRS and CDR2 YFSETQ. The CDR3 DNA sequence: TGCGCCAGCAGCTTGGAAGGGGGGATAACAGATACGCAGTATTTT. It yields the protein CASSLEGGITDTQYF.

This clonotype was seen a few times. The chain joins TRBV28 to TRBJ2-7; D is ambiguous. CDR3 size: 12 residues. The germline V gene encodes CDR1 MDHEN and CDR2 SYDVKM. V dropped 2 bases and J dropped 5 bases, with 7 bases sitting between them. The CDR3 is CASSLLIDEQYF. The CDR3 nucleotides read TGTGCCAGCAGTTTACTTATTGACGAGCAGTACTTC.

This clonotype was picked up a small number of times. V gene TRBV10-3 combines with J gene TRBJ2-1, with TRBD2 matching 10 bases. Per the germline V gene, CDR1 is ENHRY and CDR2 is SYGVKD. The length of the CDR3 is 16 residues. V gave up 2 bases and J gave up 0 bases; unmatched junction bases: 1. CDR3 sequence: CAISETSGDSYNEQFF. CDR3 DNA: TGTGCCATCAGTGAGACTAGCGGGGACTCCTACAATGAGCAGTTCTTC.

This clonotype occurred a few times. The chain links TRBV20-1 to TRBJ2-3; 7 positions match TRBD2. CDR1 is DFQATT, CDR2 SNEGSKA, per germline (reference sequence). The CDR3 covers 13 residues. V was clipped by 5 bases and J by 4 bases; unmatched bases: 6. The CDR3 is CSAPTSQADTQYF. In DNA, the CDR3 is TGCAGTGCTCCGACTAGCCAGGCAGATACGCAGTATTTT.

The chain carries TRBV6-1 and TRBJ2-5; the D is unclear. The CDR3 is made up of 12 amino acids. The V gene's germline CDR1 is MNHNS and CDR2 SASEGT. Trimming took 3 bases from V and 3 from J, leaving 5 bases between them. CDR3 nucleotide sequence: TGTGCCAGCAGTGAGGGAAAAGAGACCCAGTACTTC. Its translation is CASSEGKETQYF.

This clonotype was seen a few times. The chain employs TRBV7-9 and TRBJ1-2, with D unresolved. V was shortened by 4 bases and J by 5 bases, with 8 bases between the two germline ends. Germline V gene sequence: CDR1 SEHNR, CDR2 FQNEAQ (reference sequence). CDR3 length equals 12 residues. The CDR3 nucleotides are TGTGCCAGCAGCTCGAATTTTTATGGCTACACCTTC. Translation: CASSSNFYGYTF.

V usage is TRBV28 and J usage is TRBJ1-1; D remains unclear. This CDR3 is 13 amino acids long. Germline CDR1 MDHEN, CDR2 SYDVKM. V was shortened by 4 bases and J by 7 bases, with 13 bases between the two germline ends. The CDR3 reads CASSSAGSNEAFF. CDR3 DNA: TGTGCCAGCAGTTCCGCGGGGAGCAATGAAGCTTTCTTT.

The V gene is TRBV10-3, the J gene TRBJ2-1, with D tentatively TRBD2 (5 bases). CDR1 is ENHRY and CDR2 is SYGVKD in the germline V gene. V was trimmed by 11 bases and J by 0 bases, leaving 8 bases between them. This CDR3 contains 12 residues. The CDR3 nucleotides read TGTGCCTCGGGAAGCTCCTACAATGAGCAGTTCTTC. It specifies CASGSSYNEQFF.

The table lists this clonotype with a few counts. The chain recombines TRBV5-6 with TRBJ2-1; D remains unclear. Germline values: CDR1 SGHDT, CDR2 YYEEEE. The CDR3 consists of 15 residues. V lost 1 base and J 0 bases, leaving 8 bases between the germline ends. The CDR3: CASSLTIDSYNEQFF. In DNA form, the CDR3 reads TGTGCCAGCAGCTTGACGATTGACTCCTACAATGAGCAGTTCTTC.

The chain combines TRBV7-9 with TRBJ1-4, with D possibly being TRBD1 (6 bases). V lost 5 bases, J lost 4 bases, and 11 bases lay in between. Germline CDR1 is SEHNR and CDR2 is FQNEAQ (reference sequence). The CDR3 consists of 14 residues. The CDR3 loop is CASSRTELNEKLFF. DNA for the CDR3: TGTGCCAGCAGCAGGACAGAGCTTAATGAAAAACTGTTTTTT.

This clonotype occurred many times. The chain recombines TRBV7-3 with TRBJ2-3; D might be TRBD2 (6 bases). The CDR3 has 15 amino acids. Trimming stripped 2 bases from V and 6 bases from J, with 15 bases between. Germline values: CDR1 SGHTA, CDR2 FQGTGA. CDR3 nucleotides: TGTGCCAGCAGCTTATACGGCGGGGACTTGGATACGCAGTATTTT. This translates into CASSLYGGDLDTQYF.

This clonotype was recorded many times. The genes are TRBV27 and TRBJ2-7; D is unclear. The germline V gene encodes CDR1 MNHEY and CDR2 SMNVEV (reference sequence). The CDR3 has 15 amino acids. V was clipped by 3 bases and J by 0 bases, with 12 bases between them. The chain's CDR3 is CASSFRFGRSYEQYF. The CDR3 DNA reads as TGTGCCAGCAGTTTCCGCTTTGGGCGCTCCTACGAGCAGTACTTC.

There are many counts of this clonotype. The rearrangement links TRBV7-8 to TRBJ1-2; D might be TRBD1 (5 bases). Germline V gene data show CDR1 as SGHVS and CDR2 as FQNEAQ. The CDR3 contains 14 residues. The V end was cut by 5 bases, the J end by 3 bases, with 13 bases between. The CDR3 is CASSPLGRDYGYTF. DNA for the CDR3: TGTGCCAGCAGCCCCTTGGGGCGGGACTATGGCTACACCTTC. Variable domain in full (rest from reference TRBV7-8 and TRBJ1-2): GAGVSQSPRYKVAKRGQDVALRCDPISGHVSLFWYQQALGQGPEFLTYFQNEAQLDKSGLPSDRFFAERPEGSVSTLKIQRTQQEDSAVYLCASSPLGRDYGYTFGSGTRLTVV.

The rearrangement uses TRBV19 and TRBJ2-1; weak D call: TRBD2 (5 bases). V lost 5 bases and J 0 bases, leaving 14 bases between the germline ends. The CDR3 totals 16 residues. The V gene's germline CDR1 is LNHDA and CDR2 SQIVND (reference sequence). For the CDR3, the DNA is TGTGCCAGTAGTCGCCTCGTGCTAGCCTCCTACAATGAGCAGTTCTTC. Residues: CASSRLVLASYNEQFF.

The V gene is TRBV25-1, the J gene TRBJ2-1; 13 nucleotides match TRBD2. The CDR3 consists of 20 residues. The germline V gene has CDR1 MGHDK and CDR2 SYGVNS. The ends lost 4 bases at V and 0 bases at J; junction bases unmatched: 12. Here the CDR3 DNA reads TGTGCCAGCAGTGGTAAACCCGGGACTAGCGGGATAATCTCCTACAATGAGCAGTTCTTC. This translates into CASSGKPGTSGIISYNEQFF. Using reference TRBV25-1 and TRBJ2-1 for the parts outside the CDR3, the full variable domain is EADIYQTPRYLVIGTGKKITLECSQTMGHDKMYWYQQDPGMELHLIHYSYGVNSTEKGDLSSESTVSRIRTEHFPLTLESARPSHTSQYLCASSGKPGTSGIISYNEQFFGPGTRLTVL.

A word on this clonotype: The junction departs from germline at one end; a sequencing error may be responsible. The rearrangement links TRBV27 to TRBJ2-7; TRBD2 is a possible D gene (5 bases). This CDR3 is 13 amino acids long. Looked up from germline, CDR1 is MNHEY and CDR2 is SMNVEV (reference sequence). CDR3 region: CASSLGYDYEQCF. DNA for the CDR3: TGTGCCAGCAGTTTGGGTTATGACTACGAGCAGTGCTTC.

This chain connects TRBV11-2 to TRBJ2-2; D is perhaps TRBD2 (7 bases). V lost 5 bases and J 4 bases, leaving 17 bases between the germline ends. This CDR3 spans 16 amino acids. Per the germline V gene, CDR1 is SGHAT and CDR2 is FQNNGV. CDR3 in amino acids: CASSRGAGVGTGELFF. The CDR3 nucleotides read TGTGCCAGCAGCCGGGGGGCGGGAGTTGGCACCGGGGAGCTGTTTTTT.

This rearrangement joins TRBV28 to TRBJ2-1; 10 bases match TRBD2. The CDR3 consists of 24 residues. The ends lost 3 bases at V and 1 base at J; junction bases unmatched: 27. The germline V gene has CDR1 MDHEN and CDR2 SYDVKM. Written as DNA, the CDR3 is TGTGCCAGCAGTTTTGTTTTCCGGGACAGGACCGGGACTAGCGTCGCGAATTCCTACAATGAGCAGTTCTTC. It is translated as CASSFVFRDRTGTSVANSYNEQFF.

This clonotype was picked up many times. The chain employs TRBV2 and TRBJ1-2, with D unclear. Germline V gives CDR1 SNHLY, CDR2 FYNNEI. The CDR3 covers 12 residues. Deletions cut 7 bases from V and 4 bases from J, with 10 bases between. The CDR3 sequence is CASMGRTYGYTF. DNA for the CDR3: TGTGCCAGCATGGGGAGGACCTATGGCTACACCTTC.

The table lists this clonotype with a few counts. The J gene is TRBJ2-5, the V gene TRBV4-1, with D perhaps TRBD1 or TRBD2 (5 bases each). CDR3 size: 15 residues. V was trimmed by 2 bases and J by 0 bases, leaving 10 bases between them. Germline V gene data show CDR1 as MGHRA and CDR2 as YSYEKL. CDR3 in amino acids: CASSQREGNQETQYF. CDR3 in DNA: TGCGCCAGCAGCCAACGAGAGGGGAACCAAGAGACCCAGTACTTC.

The chain joins TRBV4-1 to TRBJ1-2; D is unclear. The CDR3 is 14 amino acids. The germline gives CDR1 MGHRA, CDR2 YSYEKL. V gave up 3 bases and J gave up 6 bases, with 14 bases separating them. CDR3 loop: CASSQLTDPDGYTF. For the CDR3, the DNA is TGCGCCAGCAGCCAGTTGACGGACCCGGATGGCTACACCTTC.

In its sample, this clonotype was seen many times. V usage is TRBV3-1 and J usage is TRBJ2-5, with D unresolved. Per the germline V gene, CDR1 is LGHDT and CDR2 is YNNKEL (reference sequence). The V and J ends lost 0 bases and 2 bases respectively, with 10 bases between them. This CDR3 contains 15 residues. The chain's CDR3 is CASSQDDGGQETQYF. CDR3 DNA: TGTGCCAGCAGCCAAGATGACGGTGGGCAAGAGACCCAGTACTTC.

This clonotype has more than one count but fewer than ten. The chain is built from TRBV7-9 and TRBJ2-7; D unresolved. The V end was cut by 5 bases, the J end by 0 bases, with 17 bases between. The germline V gene has CDR1 SEHNR and CDR2 FQNEAQ (reference sequence). The CDR3 runs to 16 residues. In DNA, the CDR3 is TGTGCCAGCAGCCCCCCATTTGTCAGACTCTCCTACGAGCAGTACTTC. The encoded protein is CASSPPFVRLSYEQYF.

This clonotype has only a few counts. The gene calls are TRBV20-1 and TRBJ1-5; 7 nucleotides match TRBD1. This CDR3 has 14 residues. Germline V gives CDR1 DFQATT, CDR2 SNEGSKA (reference sequence). The V and J ends lost 2 bases and 3 bases, in that order; junction bases with no gene match: 4. CDR3 in amino acids: CSARTGVANQPQHF. CDR3 sequence (DNA): TGCAGTGCTAGAACAGGGGTGGCCAATCAGCCCCAGCATTTT.